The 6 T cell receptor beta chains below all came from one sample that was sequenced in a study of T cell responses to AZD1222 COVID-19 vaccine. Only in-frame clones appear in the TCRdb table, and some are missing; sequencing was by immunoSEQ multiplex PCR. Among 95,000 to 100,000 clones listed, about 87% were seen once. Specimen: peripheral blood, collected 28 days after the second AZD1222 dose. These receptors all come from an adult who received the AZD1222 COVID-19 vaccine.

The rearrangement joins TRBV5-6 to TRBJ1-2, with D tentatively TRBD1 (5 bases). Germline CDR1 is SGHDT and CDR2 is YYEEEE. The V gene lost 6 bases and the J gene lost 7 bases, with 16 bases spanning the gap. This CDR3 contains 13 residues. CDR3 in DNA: TGTGCCAGCACTCCCTCCGGAGGGACTGGCTACACCTTC. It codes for CASTPSGGTGYTF.

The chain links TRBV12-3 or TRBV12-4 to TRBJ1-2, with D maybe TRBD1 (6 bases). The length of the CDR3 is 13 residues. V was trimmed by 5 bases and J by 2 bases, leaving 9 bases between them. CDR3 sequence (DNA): TGTGCCAGCAGTACAGGGACCAACTATGGCTACACCTTC. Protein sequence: CASSTGTNYGYTF.

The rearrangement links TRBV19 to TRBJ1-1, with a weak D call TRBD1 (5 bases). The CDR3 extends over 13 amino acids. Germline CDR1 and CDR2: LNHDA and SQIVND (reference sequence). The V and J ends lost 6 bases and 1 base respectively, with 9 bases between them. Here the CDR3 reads CASSHRRNTEAFF. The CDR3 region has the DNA TGTGCCAGTAGCCACAGGCGGAACACTGAAGCTTTCTTT.

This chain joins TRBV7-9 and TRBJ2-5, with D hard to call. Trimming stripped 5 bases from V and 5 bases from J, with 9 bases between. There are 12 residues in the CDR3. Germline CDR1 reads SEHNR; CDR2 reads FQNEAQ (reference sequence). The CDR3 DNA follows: TGTGCCAGCAGCGCCGTTACGGAGACCCAGTACTTC. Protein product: CASSAVTETQYF. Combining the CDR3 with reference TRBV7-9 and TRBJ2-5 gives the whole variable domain DTGVSQNPRHKITKRGQNVTFRCDPISEHNRLYWYRQTLGQGPEFLTYFQNEAQLEKSRLLSDRFSAERPKGSFSTLEIQRTEQGDSAMYLCASSAVTETQYFGPGTRLLVL.

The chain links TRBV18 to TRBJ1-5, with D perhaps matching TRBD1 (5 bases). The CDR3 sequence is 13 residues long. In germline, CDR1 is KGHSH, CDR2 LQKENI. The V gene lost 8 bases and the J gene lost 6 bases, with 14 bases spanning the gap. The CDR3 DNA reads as TGTGCCAGCCGCGGCTACCAGGGTCAGCCCCAGCATTTT. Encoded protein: CASRGYQGQPQHF.

The DNA of the CDR3 is TGCGCCAGCAGCTTGGAGATAGCGGGGGGGCTAGAGACCCAGTACTTC. Translation gives CASSLEIAGGLETQYF. The chain is built from TRBV5-1 and TRBJ2-5, with 11 positions matching TRBD2. The CDR3 runs 16 residues. The V gene end was trimmed by 0 bases and the J gene end by 4 bases; junction bases not matched to a gene: 5. Germline V gene lookup returns CDR1 SGHRS and CDR2 YFSETQ.